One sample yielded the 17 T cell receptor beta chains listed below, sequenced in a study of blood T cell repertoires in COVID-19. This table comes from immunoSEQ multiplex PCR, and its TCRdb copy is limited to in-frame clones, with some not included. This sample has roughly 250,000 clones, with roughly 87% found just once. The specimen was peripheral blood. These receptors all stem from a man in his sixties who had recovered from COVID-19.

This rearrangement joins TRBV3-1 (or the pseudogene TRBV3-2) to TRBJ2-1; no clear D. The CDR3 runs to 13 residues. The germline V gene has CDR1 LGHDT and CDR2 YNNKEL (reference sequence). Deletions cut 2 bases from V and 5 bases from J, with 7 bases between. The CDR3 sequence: CASSQMLNNEQFF. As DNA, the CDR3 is TGTGCCAGCAGCCAAATGTTAAACAATGAGCAGTTCTTC.

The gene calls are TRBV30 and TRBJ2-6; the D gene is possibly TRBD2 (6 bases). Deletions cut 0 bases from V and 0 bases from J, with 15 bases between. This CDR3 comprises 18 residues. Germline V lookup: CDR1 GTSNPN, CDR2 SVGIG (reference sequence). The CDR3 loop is CAWSVWGTPISGANVLTF. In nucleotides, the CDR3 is TGTGCCTGGAGTGTATGGGGGACTCCGATCTCTGGGGCCAACGTCCTGACTTTC. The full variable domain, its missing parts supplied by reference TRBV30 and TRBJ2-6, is SQTIHQWPATLVQPVGSPLSLECTVEGTSNPNLYWYRQAAGRGLQLLFYSVGIGQISSEVPQNLSASRPQDRQFILSSKKLLLSDSGFYLCAWSVWGTPISGANVLTFGAGSRLTVL.

The CDR3 is CASSGPGLRNEKLFF. CDR3 nucleotide sequence: TGTGCCAGCAGTGGGCCCGGGTTGAGAAATGAAAAACTGTTTTTT. V gene TRBV25-1 combines with J gene TRBJ1-4; D is undetermined. Between the trimmed V and J ends, which lost 4 bases and 5 bases, there was a span of 14 bases. The CDR3 totals 15 residues. In germline, CDR1 is MGHDK, CDR2 SYGVNS.

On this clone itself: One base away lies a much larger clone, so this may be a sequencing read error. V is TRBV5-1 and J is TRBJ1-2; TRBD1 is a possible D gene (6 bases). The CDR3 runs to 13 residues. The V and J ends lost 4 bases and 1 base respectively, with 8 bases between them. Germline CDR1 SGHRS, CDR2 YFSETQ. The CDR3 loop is CASSQDSNYGYTF. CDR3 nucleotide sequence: TGCGCCAGCAGCCAGGACAGTAACTATGGCTACACCTTC.

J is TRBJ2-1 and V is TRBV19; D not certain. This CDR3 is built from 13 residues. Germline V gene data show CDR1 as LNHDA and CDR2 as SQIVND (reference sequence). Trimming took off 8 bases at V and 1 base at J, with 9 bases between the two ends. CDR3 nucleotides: TGTGCCAGTGCTAGAACTTCCTACAATGAGCAGTTCTTC. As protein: CASARTSYNEQFF.

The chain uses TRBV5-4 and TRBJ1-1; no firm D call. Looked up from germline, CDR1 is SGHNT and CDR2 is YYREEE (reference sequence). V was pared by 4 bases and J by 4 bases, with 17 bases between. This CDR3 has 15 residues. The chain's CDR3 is CASSRQTGMGTEAFF. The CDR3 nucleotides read TGTGCCAGCAGCCGCCAGACGGGGATGGGCACTGAAGCTTTCTTT.

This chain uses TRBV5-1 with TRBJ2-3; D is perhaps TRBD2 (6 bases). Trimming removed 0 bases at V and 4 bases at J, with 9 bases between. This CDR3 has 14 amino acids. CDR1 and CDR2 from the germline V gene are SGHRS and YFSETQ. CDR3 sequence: CASSLEGLSDTQYF. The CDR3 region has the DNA TGCGCCAGCAGCTTGGAGGGACTTTCAGATACGCAGTATTTT.

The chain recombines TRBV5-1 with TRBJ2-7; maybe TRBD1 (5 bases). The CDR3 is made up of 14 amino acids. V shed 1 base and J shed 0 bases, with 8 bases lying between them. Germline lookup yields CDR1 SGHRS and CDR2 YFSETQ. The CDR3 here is CASSLHRSSYEQYV. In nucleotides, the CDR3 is TGCGCCAGCAGCTTGCACAGGAGCTCCTACGAGCAGTACGTC.

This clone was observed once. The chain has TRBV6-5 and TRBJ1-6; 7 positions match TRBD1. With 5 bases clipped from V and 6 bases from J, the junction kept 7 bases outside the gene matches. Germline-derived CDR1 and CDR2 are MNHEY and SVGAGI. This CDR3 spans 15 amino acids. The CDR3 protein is CASSSRGRGNSPLHF. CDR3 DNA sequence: TGTGCCAGCAGTAGTAGGGGGCGAGGTAATTCACCCCTCCACTTT.

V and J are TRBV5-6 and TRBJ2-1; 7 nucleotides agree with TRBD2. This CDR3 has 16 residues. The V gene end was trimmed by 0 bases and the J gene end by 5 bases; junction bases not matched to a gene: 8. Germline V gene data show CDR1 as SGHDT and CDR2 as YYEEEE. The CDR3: CASSLEVTGGHNEQFF. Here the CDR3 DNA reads TGTGCCAGCAGCTTGGAGGTTACGGGGGGACACAATGAGCAGTTCTTC.

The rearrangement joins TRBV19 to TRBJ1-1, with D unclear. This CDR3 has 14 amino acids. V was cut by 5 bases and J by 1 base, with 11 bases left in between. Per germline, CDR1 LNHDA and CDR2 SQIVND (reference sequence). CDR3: CASSPYPGNTEAFF. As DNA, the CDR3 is TGTGCCAGTAGTCCCTACCCCGGGAACACTGAAGCTTTCTTT.

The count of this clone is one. The CDR3 DNA follows: TGTGCCAGCAGCTTGAGAGGACTAGCGGGGGGGCCAGGAAATGAGCAGTTCTTC. Translation gives CASSLRGLAGGPGNEQFF. The chain is built from TRBV11-2 and TRBJ2-1; 15 bases line up with TRBD2. The CDR3 runs 18 residues. J gave up 7 bases and V 3 bases, and 10 bases lay outside the gene matches. Germline lookup yields CDR1 SGHAT and CDR2 FQNNGV. The variable domain in full, with the rest retrieved from reference TRBV11-2 and TRBJ2-1, is EAGVAQSPRYKIIEKRQSVAFWCNPISGHATLYWYQQILGQGPKLLIQFQNNGVVDDSQLPKDRFSAERLKGVDSTLKIQPAKLEDSAVYLCASSLRGLAGGPGNEQFFGPGTRLTVL.

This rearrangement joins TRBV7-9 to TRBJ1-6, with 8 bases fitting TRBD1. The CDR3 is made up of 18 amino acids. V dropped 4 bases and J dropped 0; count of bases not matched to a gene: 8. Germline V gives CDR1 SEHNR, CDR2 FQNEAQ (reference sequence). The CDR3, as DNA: TGTGCCAGCAGCTCTCTCGGACAGGGACGCTCCTATAATTCACCCCTCCACTTT. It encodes CASSSLGQGRSYNSPLHF.

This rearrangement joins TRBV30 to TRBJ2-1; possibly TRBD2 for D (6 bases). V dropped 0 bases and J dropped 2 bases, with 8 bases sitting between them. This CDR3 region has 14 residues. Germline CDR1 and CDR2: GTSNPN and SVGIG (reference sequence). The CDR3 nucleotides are TGTGCCTGGAGTGTCGGGGGAGCCTACAATGAGCAGTTCTTC. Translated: CAWSVGGAYNEQFF.

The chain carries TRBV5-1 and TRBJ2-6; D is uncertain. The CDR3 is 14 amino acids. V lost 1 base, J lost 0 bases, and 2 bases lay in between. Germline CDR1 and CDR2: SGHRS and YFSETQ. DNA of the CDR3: TGCGCCAGCAGCTTGTACTCTGGGGCCAACGTCCTGACTTTC. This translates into CASSLYSGANVLTF.

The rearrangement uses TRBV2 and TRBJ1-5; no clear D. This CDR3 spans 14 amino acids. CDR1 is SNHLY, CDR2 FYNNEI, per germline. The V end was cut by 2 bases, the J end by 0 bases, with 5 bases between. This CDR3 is CASSESGSNQPQHF. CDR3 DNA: TGTGCCAGCAGTGAATCGGGTAGCAATCAGCCCCAGCATTTT.

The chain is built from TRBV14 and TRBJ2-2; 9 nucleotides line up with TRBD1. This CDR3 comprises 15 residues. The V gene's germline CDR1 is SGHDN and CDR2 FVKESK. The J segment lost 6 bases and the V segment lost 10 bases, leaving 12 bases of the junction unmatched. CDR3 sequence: CAIETVDRGAGELFF. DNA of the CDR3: TGTGCCATCGAAACGGTAGACAGGGGGGCCGGGGAGCTGTTTTTT.